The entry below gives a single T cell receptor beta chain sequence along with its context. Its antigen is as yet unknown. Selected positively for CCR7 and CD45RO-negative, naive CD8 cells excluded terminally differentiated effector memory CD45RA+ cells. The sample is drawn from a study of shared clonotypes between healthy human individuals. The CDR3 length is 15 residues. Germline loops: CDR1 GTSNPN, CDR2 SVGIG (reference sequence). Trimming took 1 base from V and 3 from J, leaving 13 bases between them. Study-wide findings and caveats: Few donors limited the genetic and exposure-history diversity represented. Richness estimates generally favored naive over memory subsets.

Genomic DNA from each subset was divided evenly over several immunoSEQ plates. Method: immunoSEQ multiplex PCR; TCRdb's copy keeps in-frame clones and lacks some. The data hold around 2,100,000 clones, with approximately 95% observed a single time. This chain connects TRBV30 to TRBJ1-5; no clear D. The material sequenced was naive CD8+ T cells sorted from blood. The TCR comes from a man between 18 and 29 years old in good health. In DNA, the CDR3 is TGTGCCTGGAGTGAGGCACGTCATTTCAATCAGCCCCAGCATTTT. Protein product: CAWSEARHFNQPQHF.